The source of this TCR beta chain is a study of blood T cell repertoires in COVID-19. Background on the study: The cDNA or gDNA used as material had been derived from T cells, B-cell-depleted T cells, or PBMCs.

Original analysis: Reference gene primer amplification yielded estimated nucleated cell counts. Only in-frame clones appear in the TCRdb table, and some are missing; sequencing was by immunoSEQ multiplex PCR. V and J calls and clone size come straight from that table; D and trimming were deduced from the DNA. The table includes about 98,000 clones, about 80% detected once. The J segment lost 4 bases and the V segment lost 0 bases, leaving 1 base of the junction unmatched. Germline-derived CDR1 and CDR2 are LNHNV and YYDKDF (reference sequence). There are 15 residues in the CDR3. This receptor was identified in a man between 65 and 79 years old with acute or convalescent COVID-19. The sequencing sample was made of peripheral blood. The rearrangement joins TRBV15 to TRBJ1-3; 9 bases match TRBD1. The CDR3 loop reads CATSRDGTGGNTIYF. CDR3 DNA sequence: TGTGCCACCAGCAGAGATGGGACAGGGGGAAACACCATATATTTT.